This T cell receptor beta chain appears in the sequencing data of a study of blood T cell repertoires in COVID-19. Study at large: Acute and convalescent COVID-19 samples came from the United States, Italy and Spain. From T cells, B-cell-depleted T cells, or PBMCs came the material, which was cDNA or gDNA.

The V and J ends lost 5 bases and 7 bases respectively, with 17 bases between them. The germline V gene has CDR1 SGHVS and CDR2 FQNEAQ. CDR3 size: 14 residues. Original handling: Nucleated cell number was recorded as an estimate derived from reference gene primer amplification. Sequenced by immunoSEQ multiplex PCR; TCRdb stores in-frame clones only, minus some. V and J calls and clone size are as listed in that table; D and trimming were resolved from the DNA. The sample records fewer than 350,000 clones, approximately 88% being singletons. The specimen was PBMCs or T cells enriched from blood (not recorded which). The V call is TRBV7-8, the J call TRBJ1-2, with TRBD1 as a possible D gene (6 bases). The TCR was taken from a woman between 35 and 50 years old who had recovered from COVID-19. In DNA, the CDR3 is TGTGCCAGCAGCCCCTCCCGTGGGGGCGGTGGCTACACCTTC. Translation gives CASSPSRGGGGYTF.